The 24 T cell receptor beta chains in this list originate from one sample, sequenced in a study of blood T cell repertoires in COVID-19. Sequencing used immunoSEQ multiplex PCR; TCRdb keeps in-frame clones, though not all of them. The sample consists of 170,000 or so clones, approximately 90% of them appearing once. The sequencing sample was made of PBMCs or T cells enriched from blood (not recorded which). The receptors derive from a woman in her forties or fifties who had recovered from COVID-19.

This sequence joins TRBV6-5 and TRBJ2-3, with D possibly being TRBD2 (6 bases). With 8 bases removed from V and 2 bases from J, the gap between germline ends came to 14 bases. Germline lookup yields CDR1 MNHEY and CDR2 SVGAGI. The CDR3 runs to 14 residues. Written as DNA, the CDR3 is TGTGCCAGCCGGAGGGCTATCCCCACAGATACGCAGTATTTT. Its translation is CASRRAIPTDTQYF.

V usage is TRBV6-6 and J usage is TRBJ2-1, with D possibly matching TRBD2 (5 bases). From germline, CDR1 is MNHNY and CDR2 SVGAGI (reference sequence). CDR3 length: 15 residues. Trimming pared 5 bases from V and 1 base from J, leaving 12 bases between. The CDR3 DNA is TGTGCCAGCAGTGCCGAGGGTGGGTCCTACAATGAGCAGTTCTTC. Translation: CASSAEGGSYNEQFF.

The rearrangement links TRBV27 to TRBJ2-7; the D gene is possibly TRBD1 (5 bases). CDR1 and CDR2 (germline): MNHEY, SMNVEV (reference sequence). Deletions cut 5 bases from V and 4 bases from J, with 9 bases between. The CDR3 totals 12 residues. CDR3: CASSSQGYEQYF. The CDR3 DNA is TGTGCCAGCAGTAGTCAGGGTTACGAGCAGTACTTC.

The V call is TRBV11-2, the J call TRBJ1-4; 8 nucleotides agree with TRBD1. Trimming at V came to 1 base and at J to 0 bases, leaving 4 bases not matched to a gene. Germline values: CDR1 SGHAT, CDR2 FQNNGV. This CDR3 contains 17 residues. CDR3 loop: CASSLGRGRATNEKLFF. In DNA, the CDR3 is TGTGCCAGCAGCTTAGGCAGGGGGCGGGCAACTAATGAAAAACTGTTTTTT.

The gene calls are TRBV7-2 and TRBJ2-5; 10 nucleotides line up with TRBD2. The germline V gene encodes CDR1 SGHTA and CDR2 FQGNSA. J was trimmed by 5 bases and V by 2 bases; bases with no gene match: 5. The CDR3 runs 15 residues. CDR3 DNA: TGTGCCAGCAGCTTAATGCTAGCGGGGGTCGAGACCCAGTACTTC. Translated, it gives CASSLMLAGVETQYF.

The genes are TRBV7-9 and TRBJ1-2; D call uncertain. The CDR3 loop spans 14 amino acids. Deletions cut 1 base from V and 8 bases from J, with 14 bases between. Germline CDR1 and CDR2: SEHNR and FQNEAQ (reference sequence). The CDR3 spells CASSLDGSEEGYTF. DNA for the CDR3: TGTGCCAGCAGCTTAGACGGATCAGAGGAAGGCTACACCTTC.

The J gene is TRBJ2-1, the V gene TRBV5-4; D is unresolved. Trimming left V 5 bases short and J 6 bases short, with 18 bases between. CDR3 size: 15 residues. CDR1 and CDR2 (germline): SGHNT, YYREEE (reference sequence). In nucleotides, the CDR3 is TGTGCCAGCAGTCTTCCCCCCTGGAGTTTCAATGAGCAGTTCTTC. The encoded protein is CASSLPPWSFNEQFF.

V and J are TRBV11-2 and TRBJ2-2; D is undetermined. This CDR3 has 13 residues. Germline V gene sequence: CDR1 SGHAT, CDR2 FQNNGV. Deletions cut 4 bases from V and 8 bases from J, with 11 bases between. The CDR3 spells CASSYERWGELFF. CDR3 bases: TGTGCCAGCAGCTATGAGCGTTGGGGGGAGCTGTTTTTT.

The V and J genes are TRBV6-4 and TRBJ2-2; TRBD1 agrees at 7 bases. The CDR3 length is 15 residues. V lost 3 bases to trimming and J lost 0 bases; unmatched junction nucleotides: 1. Per germline, CDR1 MRHNA and CDR2 SNTAGT. CDR3 sequence (DNA): TGTGCCAGCAGTGAGGACAGGACGAACACCGGGGAGCTGTTTTTT. Translation gives CASSEDRTNTGELFF.

V is TRBV11-3 and J is TRBJ1-2; D perhaps matches TRBD1 (6 bases). The germline CDR1 and CDR2 sequences are SGHNT and YENEEA. Deletions cut 5 bases from V and 7 bases from J, with 29 bases between. The CDR3 loop spans 18 amino acids. CDR3 in DNA: TGTGCCAGCAGCCCAGAACCGGCGGACAGAATAACTATAGGTGGCTACACCTTC. This sequence encodes CASSPEPADRITIGGYTF. Using reference TRBV11-3 and TRBJ1-2 for the parts outside the CDR3, the full variable domain is EAGVVQSPRYKIIEKKQPVAFWCNPISGHNTLYWYLQNLGQGPELLIRYENEEAVDDSQLPKDRFSAERLKGVDSTLKIQPAELGDSAVYLCASSPEPADRITIGGYTFGSGTRLTVV.

The DNA for the CDR3 is TGTGCCAGCAGCCCGGGAGGGGCTGGAAACACCATATATTTT. It encodes CASSPGGAGNTIYF. This chain links TRBV3-1 (or the pseudogene TRBV3-2) with TRBJ1-3, with a weak D call TRBD1 (5 bases). Trimming pared 4 bases from V and 2 bases from J, leaving 9 bases between. Germline V gene lookup returns CDR1 LGHDT and CDR2 YNNKEL (reference sequence). The CDR3 totals 14 residues.

V is TRBV7-8 and J is TRBJ1-3, with a weak D call TRBD1 (5 bases). The CDR3 has 16 residues. The germline CDR1 and CDR2 sequences are SGHVS and FQNEAQ. V shed 2 bases and J shed 4 bases, with 15 bases lying between them. CDR3 sequence reads: CASSLNRGSAGNTIYF. The CDR3 DNA reads TGTGCCAGCAGCTTAAATCGGGGGTCGGCCGGAAACACCATATATTTT. Together with reference TRBV7-8 and TRBJ1-3, the CDR3 gives the full variable domain: GAGVSQSPRYKVAKRGQDVALRCDPISGHVSLFWYQQALGQGPEFLTYFQNEAQLDKSGLPSDRFFAERPEGSVSTLKIQRTQQEDSAVYLCASSLNRGSAGNTIYFGEGSWLTVV.

This sequence joins TRBV5-4 and TRBJ2-7, with unresolved D. The CDR3 runs 13 residues. With 6 bases removed from V and 2 bases from J, the gap between germline ends came to 12 bases. From germline, CDR1 is SGHNT and CDR2 YYREEE (reference sequence). The CDR3 sequence is CASKNPSTYEQYF. For the CDR3, the DNA is TGTGCCAGCAAAAACCCAAGCACCTACGAGCAGTACTTC.

CDR3 protein: CAWNTGLPNYGYTF. The CDR3 DNA sequence: TGTGCCTGGAATACGGGACTGCCTAACTATGGCTACACCTTC. V gene TRBV30 combines with J gene TRBJ1-2; possible D gene TRBD1, 5 bases. V lost 4 bases and J lost 0, with 12 bases in between. The CDR3 spans 14 residues. Germline V gene data show CDR1 as GTSNPN and CDR2 as SVGIG (reference sequence).

The V call is TRBV4-2, the J call TRBJ2-1, with 12 bases aligning to TRBD2. The CDR3 runs to 18 residues. Germline CDR1 and CDR2: LGHNA and YNFKEQ. Losses at the gene ends were 1 base for V and 3 bases for J; bases not matched to a gene: 7. DNA of the CDR3: TGTGCCAGCAGCCAAGTGCCTAGCGGGGGGGCTAACTACAATGAGCAGTTCTTC. It is translated as CASSQVPSGGANYNEQFF.

V is TRBV6-2 or TRBV6-3 and J is TRBJ1-1, with D perhaps matching TRBD1 (6 bases). Trimming cost V 5 bases and J 4 bases, with 14 bases left between them. The germline V gene has CDR1 MNHEY and CDR2 SVGEGT. CDR3 length equals 14 residues. DNA of the CDR3: TGTGCCAGCAGTAGGCAACAGGGTCTCACTGAAGCTTTCTTT. This codes for CASSRQQGLTEAFF.

The chain employs TRBV7-2 and TRBJ1-2; D ambiguous. V lost 1 base to trimming and J lost 0 bases, with 9 bases between them. CDR1 and CDR2 (germline): SGHTA, FQGNSA. The CDR3 is 15 amino acids. The CDR3 coding sequence is TGTGCCAGCAGCTTAGAGTATAGTTCTAACTATGGCTACACCTTC. Translation gives CASSLEYSSNYGYTF.

J is TRBJ2-7 and V is TRBV4-3, with unresolved D. V was clipped by 4 bases and J by 0 bases, with 7 bases between them. CDR1 and CDR2 (germline): LGHNA, YSLEER. CDR3 length: 13 amino acids. In DNA, the CDR3 is TGCGCCAGCAGCCCGTCCCTCTCCTACGAGCAGTACTTC. The encoded protein is CASSPSLSYEQYF.

This chain links TRBV7-2 with TRBJ1-1, with unresolved D. CDR1 is SGHTA, CDR2 FQGNSA, per germline. Trimming removed 4 bases from V and 2 bases from J, with 11 bases in between. The CDR3 extends over 14 amino acids. The CDR3 here is CASSSSAANTEAFF. DNA for the CDR3: TGTGCCAGCAGCTCCAGTGCCGCAAACACTGAAGCTTTCTTT. Variable domain in full (rest from reference TRBV7-2 and TRBJ1-1): GAGVSQSPSNKVTEKGKDVELRCDPISGHTALYWYRQSLGQGLEFLIYFQGNSAPDKSGLPSDRFSAERTGGSVSTLTIQRTQQEDSAVYLCASSSSAANTEAFFGQGTRLTVV.

The genes are TRBV6-5 and TRBJ1-6; 8 bases match TRBD1. CDR1 and CDR2 from the germline V gene are MNHEY and SVGAGI. This CDR3 has 15 amino acids. Germline trimming cut 4 bases from V and 4 bases from J; bases unmatched to any gene: 3. The CDR3 coding sequence is TGTGCCAGCAGTTTAACAGGGGGGTATAATTCACCCCTCCACTTT. Translating it yields CASSLTGGYNSPLHF.

This chain links TRBV7-2 with TRBJ2-2; D remains unclear. The CDR3 sequence is 14 residues long. The germline V and J ends were trimmed by 5 bases and 9 bases, with 16 bases remaining between them. Germline values: CDR1 SGHTA, CDR2 FQGNSA. As DNA, the CDR3 is TGTGCCAGCAGCCGCCTTACAGCCGCCCGGGAGCTGTTTTTT. This sequence encodes CASSRLTAARELFF.

The gene calls are TRBV10-3 and TRBJ2-3; 9 bases line up with TRBD1. This CDR3 is 17 amino acids long. V lost 4 bases, J lost 0 bases, and 8 bases stayed unmatched. CDR1 is ENHRY and CDR2 is SYGVKD in the germline V gene. The CDR3 spells CAISGLQGALSTDTQYF. Here the CDR3 DNA reads TGTGCCATCAGTGGGCTACAGGGGGCCCTTAGCACAGATACGCAGTATTTT.

The chain couples TRBV21-1 to TRBJ1-2; no DNA check was done on the table's D call, TRBD1. TRBV21-1 is given as a pseudogene. The CDR3 consists of 14 residues. CDR3 bases: TGTGCCAGCAGCAAACGCAGGGTCGGCTATGGCTACACCTTC. The encoded protein is CASSKRRVGYGYTF.

The CDR3 protein is CASSPRSGDTEAFF. CDR3 DNA: TGTGCCAGCAGCCCGAGATCGGGGGACACTGAAGCTTTCTTT. The chain employs TRBV11-3 and TRBJ1-1; perhaps TRBD1 as D (5 bases). V was trimmed by 5 bases and J by 3 bases, leaving 13 bases between them. Germline lookup yields CDR1 SGHNT and CDR2 YENEEA. The CDR3 has 14 residues.